This is a list of T cell receptor beta chains from one sample in a study of PD-L1 blockade in urothelial cancer. Produced via immunoSEQ multiplex PCR; TCRdb's table is partial and in-frame only. The table records about 74,000 clones, roughly 84% of them present only once. This material consisted of PBMCs, taken around atezolizumab (anti-PD-L1) treatment. All receptors derive from a man aged 65 to 85 with urothelial cancer. Each CDR3 is given with its conserved first and last residue. A D gene is named only where the DNA matches it firmly. Not every row has a clone size; where given, it reads once, few, many or a size class.

V	D	J	size	CDR3	DNA
TRBV5-8	TRBD2	TRBJ2-1	.	CASSFGTSGSLNEQFF	TGTGCCAGCAGCTTTGGGACTAGCGGGAGTTTGAATGAGCAGTTCTTC
TRBV2	.	TRBJ2-5	.	CASTVGGPPYF	TGTGCCAGCACGGTAGGAGGGCCCCCGTACTTC
TRBV15	.	TRBJ2-7	once	CATSRDMSYEQYF	TGTGCCACCAGCAGAGATATGAGCTACGAGCAGTACTTC
TRBV19	.	TRBJ1-5	few	CASRGGGQPQHF	TGTGCCAGTAGGGGGGGAGGGCAGCCCCAGCATTTT
TRBV9	.	TRBJ2-5	.	CASSGSAYQETQYF	TGTGCCAGCAGTGGAAGCGCCTACCAAGAGACCCAGTACTTC
TRBV7-9	TRBD2	TRBJ2-5	.	CASSYGLVSWVQTQYF	TGTGCCAGCAGCTATGGACTAGTCTCTTGGGTGCAGACCCAGTACTTC
TRBV25-1	TRBD1	TRBJ1-1	.	CASSGQGWNTEAFF	TGTGCCAGCAGTGGACAGGGGTGGAACACTGAAGCTTTCTTT
TRBV6-6	TRBD2	TRBJ2-3	.	CASRVLAGADTQYF	TGTGCCAGCAGGGTACTAGCGGGAGCAGATACGCAGTATTTT
TRBV19	.	TRBJ2-7	few	CASSAGSGGPYEQYF	TGTGCCAGTAGTGCGGGTAGCGGAGGACCCTACGAGCAGTACTTC
TRBV5-1	TRBD1	TRBJ1-1	.	CASSLAATGPGGTRAFF	TGCGCCAGCAGCTTGGCCGCGACAGGGCCCGGAGGGACAAGAGCTTTCTTT
TRBV18	.	TRBJ1-1	once	CASSPPHNTEAFF	TGTGCCAGCTCACCACCCCATAACACTGAAGCTTTCTTT
TRBV27	TRBD1	TRBJ1-5	few	CASSLHRRQGYNQPQHF	TGTGCCAGCAGTCTTCACCGCCGACAGGGGTACAATCAGCCCCAGCATTTT
TRBV7-8	TRBD2	TRBJ2-1	.	CASSLSKRGNEQFF	TGTGCCAGCAGCTTAAGCAAGCGGGGAAATGAGCAGTTCTTC
TRBV11-1	TRBD2	TRBJ2-7	.	CASSLALAGVVGYEQYF	TGTGCCAGCAGCTTAGCGCTAGCGGGAGTTGTCGGGTACGAGCAGTACTTC
TRBV5-1	.	TRBJ1-2	.	CASSLGSDSYGYTF	TGCGCCAGCAGCTTGGGTTCCGATAGCTATGGCTACACCTTC
TRBV4-2	.	TRBJ1-2	.	CASSQVPSNYGYTF	TGTGCCAGCAGCCAAGTTCCGTCGAACTATGGCTACACCTTC
TRBV9	TRBD1	TRBJ1-5	.	CASSPEGGRQPQHF	TGTGCCAGCAGCCCAGAAGGGGGCCGTCAGCCCCAGCATTTT
TRBV5-1	.	TRBJ2-6	.	CASGAGHWSGANVLTF	TGCGCCAGCGGGGCAGGCCACTGGTCTGGGGCCAACGTCCTGACTTTC
TRBV29-1	TRBD1	TRBJ2-7	.	CSVEGDRAYEQYF	TGCAGCGTTGAGGGGGACAGAGCTTACGAGCAGTACTTC
TRBV7-9	TRBD1	TRBJ1-1	once	CASSLVTGGAFF	TGTGCCAGCAGCTTAGTGACAGGGGGAGCTTTCTTT
TRBV4-2	.	TRBJ2-1	.	CASSHGAVNNEQFF	TGTGCCAGCAGCCATGGGGCGGTCAACAATGAGCAGTTCTTC
TRBV18	TRBD1	TRBJ2-2	.	CASSLRGPGELFF	TGTGCCAGCTCACTAAGGGGGCCCGGGGAGCTGTTTTTT
TRBV7-9	.	TRBJ1-1	.	CASSRRQAMNTEAFF	TGTGCCAGCAGCCGAAGACAGGCTATGAACACTGAAGCTTTCTTT
TRBV5-1	.	TRBJ2-1	.	CASSLSSGYNEQFF	TGCGCCAGCAGCTTGTCGAGCGGCTACAATGAGCAGTTCTTC
TRBV5-1	TRBD1	TRBJ2-7	.	CASSLLTGFGEQYF	TGCGCCAGCAGCTTATTGACAGGGTTTGGCGAGCAGTACTTC
TRBV5-1	TRBD1	TRBJ2-7	.	CASSTGQGAYEQYF	TGCGCCAGCAGCACGGGACAGGGTGCCTACGAGCAGTACTTC
TRBV6-5	.	TRBJ1-2	few	CASSYSITGLYGYTF	TGTGCCAGCAGTTACTCGATCACCGGACTCTATGGCTACACCTTC